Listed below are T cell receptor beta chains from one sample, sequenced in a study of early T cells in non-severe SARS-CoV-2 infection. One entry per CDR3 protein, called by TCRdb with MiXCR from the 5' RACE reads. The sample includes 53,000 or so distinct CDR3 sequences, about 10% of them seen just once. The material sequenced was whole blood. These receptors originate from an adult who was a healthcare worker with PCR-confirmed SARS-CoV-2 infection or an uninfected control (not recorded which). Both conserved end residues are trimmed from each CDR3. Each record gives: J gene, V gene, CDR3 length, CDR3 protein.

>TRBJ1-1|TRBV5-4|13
ASSGAEWRDTEAF
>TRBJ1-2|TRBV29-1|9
SVERSYGYT
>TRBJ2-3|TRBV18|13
ASSPLLQGANTQY
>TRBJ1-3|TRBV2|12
ASSDRVDGNTIY
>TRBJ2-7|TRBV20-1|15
SARDEGGSGTSYEQY
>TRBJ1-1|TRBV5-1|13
ASSLETGGFTEAF
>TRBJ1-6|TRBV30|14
AWSVRPSSYNSPLH
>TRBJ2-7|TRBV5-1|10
ASRPTTGEQY
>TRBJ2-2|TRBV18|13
ASSVQGKNTGELF
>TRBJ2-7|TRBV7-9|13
ASSRTGVFAYEQY
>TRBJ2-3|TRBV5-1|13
ASSFEGASGDTQY
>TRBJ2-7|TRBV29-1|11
SVEGGGTYEQY
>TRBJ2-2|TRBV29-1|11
SVWDRGRGELF
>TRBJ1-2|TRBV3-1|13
ASSPGTGGNYGYT
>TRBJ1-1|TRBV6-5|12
ASSYHPLNTEAF
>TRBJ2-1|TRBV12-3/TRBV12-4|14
ASSSSLAGVYNEQF
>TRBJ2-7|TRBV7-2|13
ASSFDRVLADEQY
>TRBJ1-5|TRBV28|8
ASSRGPQH
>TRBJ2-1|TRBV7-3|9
ASSLSSEQF
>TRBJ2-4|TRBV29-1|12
SVEGVGAKNIQY
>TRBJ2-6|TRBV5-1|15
ASSLGSVFSGANVLT
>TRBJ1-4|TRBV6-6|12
ASRSIGLRKKLF
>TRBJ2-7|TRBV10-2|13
ASSQLAGASYEQY
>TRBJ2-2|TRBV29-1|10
SGRGKIGELF
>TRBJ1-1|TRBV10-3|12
AISETGGDTEAF